This passage covers 3 T cell receptor beta chains from one sample sequenced in a study of cytomegalovirus exposure and HLA in healthy donors. The PCR ran on 60 Vbeta and 13 Jbeta primers. TCRdb's copy holds only in-frame clones and misses some; the assay was immunoSEQ multiplex PCR. Of roughly 180,000 clones in the sample, roughly 80% were seen once. Sequencing input: PBMCs. The receptors stem from a woman between 45 and 60 years old in good health and CMV-seropositive.

V usage is TRBV7-3 and J usage is TRBJ2-1; D unclear. Germline V lookup: CDR1 SGHTA, CDR2 FQGTGA. V was shortened by 1 base and J by 7 bases, with 17 bases between the two germline ends. The CDR3 length is 16 residues. The CDR3 bases are TGTGCCAGCAGCTTAATTTTAAGTAGTGATCATAATGAGCAGTTCTTC. This encodes CASSLILSSDHNEQFF.

The chain is built from TRBV5-1 and TRBJ1-5; TRBD1 matches 12 bases. The J segment lost 6 bases and the V segment lost 4 bases, leaving 5 bases of the junction unmatched. The CDR3 covers 15 residues. Germline V gene data show CDR1 as SGHRS and CDR2 as YFSETQ. CDR3 loop: CASSIGTGGGQPQHF. The DNA of the CDR3 is TGCGCCAGCAGCATCGGGACAGGGGGCGGTCAGCCCCAGCATTTT.

CDR3 sequence: CASSLAGGGSYEQYF. CDR3 sequence (DNA): TGTGCCAGCAGCTTAGCAGGCGGGGGCTCCTACGAGCAGTACTTC. The chain uses TRBV7-2 and TRBJ2-7; 7 positions match TRBD2. The CDR3 has 15 amino acids. Germline CDR1 is SGHTA and CDR2 is FQGNSA. V was clipped by 0 bases and J by 0 bases; unmatched bases: 2. Supplemented by reference TRBV7-2 and TRBJ2-7, the full variable domain reads GAGVSQSPSNKVTEKGKDVELRCDPISGHTALYWYRQSLGQGLEFLIYFQGNSAPDKSGLPSDRFSAERTGGSVSTLTIQRTQQEDSAVYLCASSLAGGGSYEQYFGPGTRLTVT.